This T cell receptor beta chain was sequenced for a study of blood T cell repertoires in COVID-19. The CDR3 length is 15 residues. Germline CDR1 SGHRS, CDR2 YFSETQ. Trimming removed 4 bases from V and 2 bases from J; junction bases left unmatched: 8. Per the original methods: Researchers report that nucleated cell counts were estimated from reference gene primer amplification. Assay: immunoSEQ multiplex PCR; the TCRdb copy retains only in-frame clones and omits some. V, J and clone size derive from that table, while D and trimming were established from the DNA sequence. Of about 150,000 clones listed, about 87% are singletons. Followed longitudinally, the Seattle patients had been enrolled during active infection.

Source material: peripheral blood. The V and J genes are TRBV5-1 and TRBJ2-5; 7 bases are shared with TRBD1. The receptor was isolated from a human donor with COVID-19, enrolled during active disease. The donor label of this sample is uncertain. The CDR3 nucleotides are TGCGCCAGCAGCGGAACAGGGGACCGACAAGAGACCCAGTACTTC. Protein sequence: CASSGTGDRQETQYF.